These T cell receptor beta chains were read from a single sample in a study of T-cell memory formation after mild COVID-19. TCRdb called the 5' RACE reads again in MiXCR, with one record for every CDR3 protein. Here the sample spans hundreds of thousands of distinct CDR3 sequences, roughly 26% being singletons. The specimen was PBMCs or a T cell subset sorted from them (not recorded which). Source of these receptors: an adult woman who had mild COVID-19 (a few samples of this study predate the infection). Cell type and time point are not known. The CDR3 runs from the conserved cysteine through the conserved F or W. Fields, in order: D gene, J gene, clone size, V gene, CDR3 DNA, CDR3 protein. The D gene is left open where the match is weak. Only part of the rows carry a size: once, few, many, or a class if the clone is expanded.

>TRBD1|TRBJ1-3|NA|TRBV6-6
TGTGCCAGCATCCATGGGACAGGGGGCGCCCCTGGAAACACCATATATTTT
CASIHGTGGAPGNTIYF
>TRBD1|TRBJ1-5|NA|TRBV3-1
TGTGCCAGCAGCCAAGGACAGGGGAGGCATCAGCCCCAGCATTTT
CASSQGQGRHQPQHF
>TRBD1|TRBJ1-3|few|TRBV6-6
TGTGCCAGCAGCCAACAGGGGAGAGCTGGAAACACCATATATTTT
CASSQQGRAGNTIYF
>NA|TRBJ2-2|NA|TRBV7-2
TGTGCCAGCAGCCAGGGGGGGGCTACCACCGGGGAGCTGTTTTTT
CASSQGGATTGELFF
>TRBD1|TRBJ2-7|NA|TRBV5-1
TGCGCCAGCAGCTCGCAATCGGGACAGACCACCGAGCAGTACTTC
CASSSQSGQTTEQYF
>TRBD2|TRBJ2-1|few|TRBV6-2/TRBV6-3
TGTGCCAGCAGAAGTAGCGGGAGCTACTACAATGAGCAGTTCTTC
CASRSSGSYYNEQFF
>TRBD1|TRBJ2-7|NA|TRBV24-1
TGTGCCACCAGTGAGACAGGGGACTACGAGCAGTACTTC
CATSETGDYEQYF
>NA|TRBJ1-1|few|TRBV6-6
TGTGCCAGCAGTTACTCGAAGTCAGGGGCTTTCTTT
CASSYSKSGAFF
>TRBD1|TRBJ2-5|few|TRBV13
TGTGCCAGCAGCGCCCGACAGGGGAAAGTCCAAGAGACCCAGTACTTC
CASSARQGKVQETQYF
>NA|TRBJ1-5|NA|TRBV6-1
TGTGCCAGCAGTGAGCCCCGTACCCAGGATCAGCCCCAGCATTTT
CASSEPRTQDQPQHF
>NA|TRBJ2-7|NA|TRBV6-5
TGTGCCAGCAAATCCCGGGGCGAGCAGTACTTC
CASKSRGEQYF
>TRBD2|TRBJ2-7|NA|TRBV5-1
TGCGCCAGCAGCTCAGCGGGATCGACGTACTTC
CASSSAGSTYF
>TRBD2|TRBJ2-3|NA|TRBV30
TGTGCCTGGAGTGGGGAGCGGGGGGGCTATCTGGCAGATACGCAGTATTTT
CAWSGERGGYLADTQYF
>NA|TRBJ2-2|few|TRBV20-1
TGCAGTGCTCTCTATACCGGGGAGCTGTTTTTT
CSALYTGELFF
>NA|TRBJ1-3|few|TRBV7-2
TGTGCCAGCAGCCCCCTAGGAGGGAGGGCATCCGCCATATATTTT
CASSPLGGRASAIYF
>NA|TRBJ2-1|NA|TRBV12-3/TRBV12-4
TGTGCCAGCAGTTTCCCTGGGGCTATTGAGCAGTTCTTC
CASSFPGAIEQFF
>NA|TRBJ2-1|NA|TRBV10-3
TGTGCCACCCTAGACAGTCTCTCCAATGAGCAGTTCTTC
CATLDSLSNEQFF
>NA|TRBJ2-5|NA|TRBV7-2
TGTGCCAGCAGCTTAGTAGGTCGGGGGGCGGGAGAGACCCAGTACTTC
CASSLVGRGAGETQYF
>TRBD2|TRBJ2-1|NA|TRBV6-6
TGTGCCAGCAGTCCTTCGGGGGGGGCGGCCAATGAGCAGTTCTTC
CASSPSGGAANEQFF
>TRBD1|TRBJ2-5|NA|TRBV29-1
TGCAGCGTCGAGGACAGGGGAAGCGAGACCCAGTACTTC
CSVEDRGSETQYF
>NA|TRBJ2-5|NA|TRBV10-2
TGCGCCAGCAGTGAGTCAGGGGTTGCAGAGACCCAGTACTTC
CASSESGVAETQYF
>NA|TRBJ2-3|NA|TRBV2
TGTGCCAGCAGTAAAAGGCGTGCGCGCACAGATACGCAGTATTTT
CASSKRRARTDTQYF
>NA|TRBJ1-2|few|TRBV5-1
TGCGCCAGCAGCTTGGGACGGTTCTATGGCTACACCTTC
CASSLGRFYGYTF
>NA|TRBJ2-5|NA|TRBV24-1
TGTGCCACCAGTCCGAACAGTTACCAAGAGACCCAGTACTTC
CATSPNSYQETQYF
>TRBD1|TRBJ2-7|NA|TRBV28
TGTGCCAGCAGTTTACCGACAGGGTACCACGAGCAGTACTTC
CASSLPTGYHEQYF
>TRBD1|TRBJ1-1|NA|TRBV7-9
TGTGCCAGCAGATCCGGGACAGGGAACACTGAAGCTTTCTTT
CASRSGTGNTEAFF
>TRBD2|TRBJ2-1|NA|TRBV4-2
TGTGCCAGCAGCCGAATAGCGGGTTCAAATGAGCAGTTCTTC
CASSRIAGSNEQFF
>NA|TRBJ1-2|few|TRBV4-1
TGCGCCAGCAGCCAAGAAACAGAGGACTATGGCTACACCTTC
CASSQETEDYGYTF
>TRBD2|TRBJ2-1|NA|TRBV20-1
TGCAGTGCTACCAAGGGACTAGCGGGAGGGAGCTCCTACAATGAGCAGTTCTTC
CSATKGLAGGSSYNEQFF
>NA|TRBJ2-5|NA|TRBV15
TGTGCCACCAGCAGATATTCGGGACCCCACCAAGAGACCCAGTACTTC
CATSRYSGPHQETQYF
>NA|TRBJ2-3|NA|TRBV24-1
TGTGCCACCAAGAGCGATGGGAGCACAGATACGCAGTATTTT
CATKSDGSTDTQYF
>TRBD2|TRBJ2-3|NA|TRBV19
TGTGCCAGTAGACTCGGGACTAGTGCCGGAGATACGCAGTATTTT
CASRLGTSAGDTQYF
>NA|TRBJ1-3|many|TRBV24-1
TGTGCCACCAGTGATCCGGGCGGAAACACCATATATTTT
CATSDPGGNTIYF
>NA|TRBJ2-1|NA|TRBV5-1
TGCGCCAGCAGCTTGGAACCAGCTGGGGAGCAGTTCTTC
CASSLEPAGEQFF
>TRBD2|TRBJ2-2|once|TRBV11-2
TGTGCCAGCAGCCGGACTAGCGGGCTATCGACCGGGGAGCTGTTTTTT
CASSRTSGLSTGELFF
>NA|TRBJ1-1|many|TRBV29-1
TGCAGCGTTGAAGGGGGTCTTGGAGGGGGCACTGAAGCTTTCTTT
CSVEGGLGGGTEAFF
>TRBD1|TRBJ2-5|NA|TRBV7-9
TGTGCCAGCAGCTTAGGGACAGGGGGTACTCAAGAGACCCAGTACTTC
CASSLGTGGTQETQYF
>NA|TRBJ1-2|few|TRBV20-1
TGCAGTGCTAAGGGTATATCTGCGCATGGCTACACCTTC
CSAKGISAHGYTF
>NA|TRBJ1-1|NA|TRBV12-3/TRBV12-4
TGTGCCAGCACCTCAGGGCCGGTGGCCACTGAAGCTTTCTTT
CASTSGPVATEAFF
>NA|TRBJ2-7|NA|TRBV19
TGTGCCAGTAGTAGAGAGAACAGAGGACCCTACGAGCAGTACTTC
CASSRENRGPYEQYF
>NA|TRBJ2-2|NA|TRBV6-1
TGTGCCAGCAGTTCCAGCTCCCTATATCCCGGGGAGCTGTTTTTT
CASSSSSLYPGELFF
>TRBD2|TRBJ2-1|NA|TRBV11-1
TGTGCCAGCAGCTACTATAGCGGGAGTACCTACAATGAGCAGTTCTTC
CASSYYSGSTYNEQFF